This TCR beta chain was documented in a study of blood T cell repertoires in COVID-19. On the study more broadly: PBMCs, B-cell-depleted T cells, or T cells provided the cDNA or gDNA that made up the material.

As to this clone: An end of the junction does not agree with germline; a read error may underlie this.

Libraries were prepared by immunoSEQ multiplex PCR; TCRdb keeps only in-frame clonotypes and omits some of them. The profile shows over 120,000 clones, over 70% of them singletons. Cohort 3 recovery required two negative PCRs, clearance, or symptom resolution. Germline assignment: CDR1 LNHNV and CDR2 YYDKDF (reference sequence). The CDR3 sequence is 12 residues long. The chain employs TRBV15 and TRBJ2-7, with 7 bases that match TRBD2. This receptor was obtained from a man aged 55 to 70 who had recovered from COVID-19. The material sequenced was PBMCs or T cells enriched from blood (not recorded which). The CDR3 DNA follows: TGTGCCACCAGCAGAGATTGGGGGAGGGCTACGTTC. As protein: CATSRDWGRATF.